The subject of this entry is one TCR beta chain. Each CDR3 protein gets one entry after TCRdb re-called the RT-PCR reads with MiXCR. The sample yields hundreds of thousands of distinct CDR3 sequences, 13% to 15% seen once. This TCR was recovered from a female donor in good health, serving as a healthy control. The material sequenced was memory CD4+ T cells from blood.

The CDR3 spells CSARVGAYLMNTEAFF. The CDR3 region has the DNA TGCAGTGCTAGGGTGGGAGCCTACCTTATGAACACTGAAGCTTTCTTT. V is TRBV20-1 and J is TRBJ1-1; D remains ambiguous. CDR1 and CDR2 from the germline V gene are DFQATT and SNEGSKA (reference sequence). Trimming stripped 3 bases from V and 0 bases from J, with 17 bases between. The CDR3 loop spans 16 amino acids.